Below, 8 T cell receptor beta chains from the same sample are listed, as sequenced in a study of lymphopenia after photon versus proton radiotherapy. Sequenced by immunoSEQ multiplex PCR; TCRdb stores in-frame clones only, minus some. This table has tens of thousands of clones, roughly 86% appearing once. Sequencing was performed on peripheral blood, taken from a patient treated with proton-based radiotherapy. The receptors originated from a woman in her 70s with pancreatic cancer. Some clones in this sample may be carry-over from other donors' samples.

This clone turned up a few times. This chain joins TRBV30 and TRBJ1-6; tentatively, D is TRBD1 (6 bases). Germline V lookup: CDR1 GTSNPN, CDR2 SVGIG (reference sequence). Trimming shortened V by 5 bases and J by 10 bases, and 30 bases separated the two germline ends. The CDR3 consists of 18 residues. CDR3 in amino acids: CAWEVGAMKTTLGSPLHF. The CDR3 DNA reads as TGTGCCTGGGAGGTGGGGGCGATGAAGACAACCCTCGGGTCACCCCTCCACTTT.

The rearrangement links TRBV29-1 to TRBJ1-2; 7 bases map to TRBD1. Germline loops: CDR1 SQVTM, CDR2 ANQGSEA. V was clipped by 6 bases and J by 7 bases; unmatched bases: 8. The CDR3 is made up of 12 amino acids. The DNA of the CDR3 is TGCAGCGTCGGCAGGGGGACTGGTGGCTACACCTTC. Translating gives CSVGRGTGGYTF.

This sequence joins TRBV5-1 and TRBJ2-2; 10 nucleotides agree with TRBD1. With V trimmed by 5 bases and J by 4 bases, 11 bases remained unmatched. The germline gives CDR1 SGHRS, CDR2 YFSETQ. The CDR3 runs to 17 residues. The CDR3, as DNA: TGCGCCAGCAGTTTCTCACCGGGACAGGGGAGCACCGGGGAGCTGTTTTTT. Translating gives CASSFSPGQGSTGELFF.

The V and J genes are TRBV7-2 and TRBJ2-1, with D possibly being TRBD2 (6 bases). This CDR3 region has 15 residues. The germline V gene encodes CDR1 SGHTA and CDR2 FQGNSA. The V end lost 7 bases, the J end lost 9 bases, and 22 bases lay between the germline ends. CDR3 protein: CASISSGPFPGEQFF. The CDR3 DNA is TGTGCCAGCATCTCGAGCGGGCCGTTCCCGGGTGAGCAGTTCTTC.

This chain uses TRBV10-1 with TRBJ2-7; a weak D match, TRBD1 (5 bases). V lost 0 bases and J lost 2, with 8 bases in between. Germline V CDR1 and CDR2: WNHNN, SYGVQD (reference sequence). This CDR3 is 14 amino acids long. This CDR3 reads CASSESGRPYEQYF. CDR3 nucleotide sequence: TGCGCCAGCAGTGAGTCGGGGCGACCCTACGAGCAGTACTTC.

The chain carries TRBV11-2 and TRBJ2-2; D may match TRBD1 or TRBD2 (6 bases each). Germline V gene lookup returns CDR1 SGHAT and CDR2 FQNNGV. The CDR3 totals 17 residues. Trimming stripped 1 base from V and 4 bases from J, with 16 bases between. The CDR3 DNA reads TGTGCCAGCAGCTTAGGCCGGAACAAGGGGGGCACCGGGGAGCTGTTTTTT. This translates into CASSLGRNKGGTGELFF.

J is TRBJ2-7 and V is TRBV11-2; 8 nucleotides agree with TRBD1. The CDR3 length is 14 residues. Per germline, CDR1 SGHAT and CDR2 FQNNGV. V lost 4 bases, J lost 7 bases, and 9 bases stayed unmatched. The CDR3 DNA follows: TGTGCCAGCAGCTACCAGGGGGCCCAAGGGGAGCAGTACTTC. It translates to CASSYQGAQGEQYF.

V is TRBV13 and J is TRBJ2-5; 11 bases agree with TRBD2. This CDR3 has 14 residues. Germline lookup yields CDR1 PRHDT and CDR2 FYEKMQ (reference sequence). Germline trimming cut 4 bases from V and 9 bases from J; bases unmatched to any gene: 7. The CDR3 loop reads CASSSGLAVEPQYF. Here the CDR3 DNA reads TGTGCCAGCAGCTCGGGACTAGCGGTGGAGCCCCAGTACTTC.